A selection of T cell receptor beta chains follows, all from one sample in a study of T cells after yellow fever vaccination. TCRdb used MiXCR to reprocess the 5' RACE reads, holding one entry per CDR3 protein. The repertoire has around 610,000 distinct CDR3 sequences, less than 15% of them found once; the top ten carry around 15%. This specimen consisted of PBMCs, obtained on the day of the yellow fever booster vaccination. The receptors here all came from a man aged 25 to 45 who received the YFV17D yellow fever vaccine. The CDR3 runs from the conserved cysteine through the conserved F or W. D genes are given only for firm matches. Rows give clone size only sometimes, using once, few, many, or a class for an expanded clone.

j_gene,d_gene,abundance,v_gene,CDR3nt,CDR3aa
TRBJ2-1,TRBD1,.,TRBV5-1,TGCGCCAGCAGCTCTGGACAGGGGGCTGAGCAGTTCTTC,CASSSGQGAEQFF
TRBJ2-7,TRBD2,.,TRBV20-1,TGCAGTGCCGCCGGGACTACATCCTACGAGCAGTACTTC,CSAAGTTSYEQYF
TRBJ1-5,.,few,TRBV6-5,TGTGCCAGCAGTTACTCGGCAGACTATCAGCCCCAGCATTTT,CASSYSADYQPQHF
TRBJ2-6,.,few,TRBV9,TGTGCCAGCAGCGTAGCTGTGCAAACCTTCTCTGGGGCCAACGTCCTGACTTTC,CASSVAVQTFSGANVLTF
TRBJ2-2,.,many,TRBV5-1,TGCGCCAGCAGCCACGAAAACACCGGGGAGCTGTTTTTT,CASSHENTGELFF
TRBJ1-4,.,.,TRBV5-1,TGCGCCAGCAGCTTGGTTGGAGCGGGGCATGAAAAACTGTTTTTT,CASSLVGAGHEKLFF
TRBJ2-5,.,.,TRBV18,TGTGCCAGCTCACAGGGGAACTACCAAGAGACCCAGTACTTC,CASSQGNYQETQYF
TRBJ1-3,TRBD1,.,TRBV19,TGTGCCAGTAGTCCCGGACAGGCCCGGGGGGGAAACACCATATATTTT,CASSPGQARGGNTIYF
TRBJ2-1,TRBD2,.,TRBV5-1,TGCGCCAGCAGTCGGACTAGCGGGAGTCACTACAATGAGCAGTTCTTC,CASSRTSGSHYNEQFF
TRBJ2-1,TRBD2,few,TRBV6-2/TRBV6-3,TGTGCCAGCAGTTACTCCTATCCAGCGGGATCCCCACGCGAGCAGTTCTTC,CASSYSYPAGSPREQFF
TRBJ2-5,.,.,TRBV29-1,TGCAGCGTTAAACAGGGCGCAGAGACCCAGTACTTC,CSVKQGAETQYF
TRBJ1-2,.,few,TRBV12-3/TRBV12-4,TGTGCCAGCAGTACCAGGGGTTATCATGGCTACACCTTC,CASSTRGYHGYTF
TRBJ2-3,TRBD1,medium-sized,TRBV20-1,TGCAGTGCTGACAGGACAGGGGATCAGGGAGATACGCAGTATTTT,CSADRTGDQGDTQYF
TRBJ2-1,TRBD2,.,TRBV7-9,TGTGCCAGCAGCACTCCGAGCGGGGTATCCTACAATGAGCAGTTCTTC,CASSTPSGVSYNEQFF
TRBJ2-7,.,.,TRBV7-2,TGTGCCAGCAGCTTACGCGGGAACTCCTACGAGCAGTACTTC,CASSLRGNSYEQYF
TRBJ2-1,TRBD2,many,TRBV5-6,TGTGCCAGCAGCCGGCCGTCTAGCGGGAGGTTCGCCTACAATGAGCAGTTCTTC,CASSRPSSGRFAYNEQFF
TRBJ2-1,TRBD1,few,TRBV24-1,TGTGCCACCAGTGATCACCGGGACAGGGGGCCGGGGGAGCAGTTCTTC,CATSDHRDRGPGEQFF
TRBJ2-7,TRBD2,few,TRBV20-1,TGCAGTGCTCCCGGGGAGGGGAAGAACTACGAGCAGTACTTC,CSAPGEGKNYEQYF
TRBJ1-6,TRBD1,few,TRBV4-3,TGCGCCAGCAGCCTGGACAGGCCAGCTAGGAGTTCCTATAATTCACCCCTCCACTTT,CASSLDRPARSSYNSPLHF
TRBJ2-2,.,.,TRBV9,TGTGCCAGCAGCGTAGAAGGGGGGCACGCCGGGGAGCTGTTTTTT,CASSVEGGHAGELFF
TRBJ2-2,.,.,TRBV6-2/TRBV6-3,TGTGCCAGCAGTGGACCTCGTCCGAACACCGGGGAGCTGTTTTTT,CASSGPRPNTGELFF
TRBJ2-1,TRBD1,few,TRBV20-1,TGCAGTGCTCGTAACGACAGGGGACTTTACAATGAGCAGTTCTTC,CSARNDRGLYNEQFF
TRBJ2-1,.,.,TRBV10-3,TGTGCCATCAGCGCGGAGGGGATGCCTGAGCAGTTCTTC,CAISAEGMPEQFF
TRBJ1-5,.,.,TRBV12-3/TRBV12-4,TGTGCCAGCAGTTTGTTAGCGGGCAATCAGCCCCAGCATTTT,CASSLLAGNQPQHF
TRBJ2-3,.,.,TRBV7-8,.,CASSLGVPAADTQYF
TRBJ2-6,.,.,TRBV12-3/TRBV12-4,TGTGCCAGCCGTAGCTCATACGGGGGAACTGGGGCCAACGTCCTGACTTTC,CASRSSYGGTGANVLTF
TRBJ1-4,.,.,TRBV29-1,TGCAGCGTGGGACATGACGAAAAACTGTTTTTT,CSVGHDEKLFF
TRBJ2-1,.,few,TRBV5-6,TGTGCCAGCAGCTTGGGGGGTGGGAAGGAGCAGTTCTTC,CASSLGGGKEQFF
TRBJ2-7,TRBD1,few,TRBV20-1,TGCAGTGCTCCCCGACAGGGCTCCTACGAGCAGTACTTC,CSAPRQGSYEQYF
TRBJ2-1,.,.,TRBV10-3,TGTGCCATCAGTGGTAGGACAGACAATGAGCAGTTCTTC,CAISGRTDNEQFF
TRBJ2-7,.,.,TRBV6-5,TGTGCCAGCAGTTACTTTGACGAGCAGTACTTC,CASSYFDEQYF
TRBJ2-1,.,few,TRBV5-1,TGCGCCAGCAGCTTGAGATACGGAGGGGGGTCTGTTTACAATGAGCAGTTCTTC,CASSLRYGGGSVYNEQFF
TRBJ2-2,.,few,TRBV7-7,TGTGCTAGCAGCCCAATTGCGGCGAACACCGGGGAGCTGTTTTTT,CASSPIAANTGELFF
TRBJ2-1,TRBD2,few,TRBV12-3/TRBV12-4,TGTGCCAGCATAGGACTAGCGGGACGCCCCCATGAGCAGTTCTTC,CASIGLAGRPHEQFF
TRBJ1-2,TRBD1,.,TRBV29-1,TGCAGCGTTGCCCCAGGGACAGATAACTATGGCTACACCTTC,CSVAPGTDNYGYTF
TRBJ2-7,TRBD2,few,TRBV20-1,TGCAGTGCTAGAGATGGGAGCGGGAGACGGCGCGAGCAGTACTTC,CSARDGSGRRREQYF
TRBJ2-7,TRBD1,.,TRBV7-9,TGTGCCACAGGGACAGTCGATTACGAGCAGTACTTC,CATGTVDYEQYF
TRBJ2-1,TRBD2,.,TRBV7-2,TGTGCCAGCAGCCCGGGAGGTAAGGGTATTTCCTACAATGAGCAGTTCTTC,CASSPGGKGISYNEQFF
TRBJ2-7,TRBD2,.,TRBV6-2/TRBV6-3,TGTGCCAGCATCGGACTAGCGGGAGGCAAGTACGAGCAGTACTTC,CASIGLAGGKYEQYF
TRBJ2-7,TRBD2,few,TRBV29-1,TGCAGCGTCCTTAGCGGGAACTCCTACGAGCAGTACTTC,CSVLSGNSYEQYF
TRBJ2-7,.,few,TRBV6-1,TGTGCCAGCAGCCCCCCGGGAAGGGGTCGATACGAGCAGTACTTC,CASSPPGRGRYEQYF
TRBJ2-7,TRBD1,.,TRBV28,TGTGCCAGCAGTTTAGAGAGGGGGCTATCCTACGAGCAGTACTTC,CASSLERGLSYEQYF
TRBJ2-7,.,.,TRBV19,TGTGCCAGTACGCCGGGACGAACTACCTACGAGCAGTACTTC,CASTPGRTTYEQYF
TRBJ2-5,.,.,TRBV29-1,TGCAGCGTTTATAAGGGTAGTGTCGAGACCCAGTACTTC,CSVYKGSVETQYF
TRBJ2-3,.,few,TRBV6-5,TGTGCCAGCAGTTACTCGAGGCGGCCTAGCACAGATACGCAGTATTTT,CASSYSRRPSTDTQYF
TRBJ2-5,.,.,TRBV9,TGTGCCAGCAGCCCGAGGACGTACCGGGAGACCCAGTACTTC,CASSPRTYRETQYF